One and the same sample provided the 10 T cell receptor beta chains below, sequenced in a study of T cell clusters in autoimmune cytopenias. TRB rearrangements were amplified by touch-down multiplex PCR with mixed TRB-A/B primers. TCRdb re-analyzed the multiplex PCR reads; it lists each CDR3 protein once, without DNA. This listing includes 5,800 or so distinct CDR3 sequences. TRB was amplified from roughly 250 ng of peripheral blood genomic DNA per sample. The material sequenced was peripheral blood. The receptors were sampled from a human donor with an autoimmune cytopenia or autoimmune hepatitis (not recorded which).

V usage is TRBV12-3 or TRBV12-4 and J usage is TRBJ2-7; TCRdb names TRBD1, which stays unverified in the absence of DNA. This CDR3 has 14 amino acids. The CDR3 region is CASSLTGLSYEQYF.

This chain links TRBV12-3 or TRBV12-4 with TRBJ2-7; the TCRdb call, TRBD1, lacks DNA for checking. The CDR3 has 13 amino acids. The CDR3 sequence is CASNGGGHYEQYF.

This clonotype shows up as medium-sized by frequency. The rearrangement joins TRBV27 to TRBJ1-2. The CDR3 length is 11 residues. Germline-derived CDR1 and CDR2 are MNHEY and SMNVEV (reference sequence). This CDR3 reads CASSLVYGYTF.

By frequency, this clonotype is medium-sized. The chain carries TRBV11-3 and TRBJ1-2. Germline V gene lookup returns CDR1 SGHNT and CDR2 YENEEA. The CDR3 is 13 amino acids. The CDR3 protein is CASSFAFFYGYTF. Complete variable domain (other parts from reference TRBV11-3 and TRBJ1-2): EAGVVQSPRYKIIEKKQPVAFWCNPISGHNTLYWYLQNLGQGPELLIRYENEEAVDDSQLPKDRFSAERLKGVDSTLKIQPAELGDSAVYLCASSFAFFYGYTFGSGTRLTVV.

The chain couples TRBV6-5 to TRBJ2-1; absent DNA, TCRdb's TRBD2 call cannot be checked. The CDR3 is 18 residues long. The germline V gene encodes CDR1 MNHEY and CDR2 SVGAGI. The CDR3 region is CASSRTSGEIPNYNEQFF.

This chain links TRBV6-2 or TRBV6-3 with TRBJ2-5; no DNA is available, so the TRBD2 call from TCRdb remains unchecked. There are 16 residues in the CDR3. Germline CDR1 and CDR2: MNHEY and SVGEGT. The CDR3 loop is CASSLVTSGAGETQYF.

The J gene is TRBJ1-2, the V gene TRBV11-3; TCRdb lists TRBD1, though no DNA is available to test this call. The length of the CDR3 is 16 residues. Germline V gives CDR1 SGHNT, CDR2 YENEEA. The CDR3 loop reads CASSLRGSDYNYGYTF.

V usage is TRBV6-1 and J usage is TRBJ1-2; TCRdb indicates TRBD1, and absent DNA this call remains unverified. Germline lookup yields CDR1 MNHNS and CDR2 SASEGT. The CDR3 consists of 16 residues. The CDR3 spells CASSDPQGFGNYGYTF.

CDR3 region: CASSMDRNQPQHF. This chain links TRBV12-3 or TRBV12-4 with TRBJ1-5. The CDR3 runs 13 residues.

The chain employs TRBV6-1 and TRBJ2-1; lacking DNA, the TRBD2 call made by TCRdb goes unchecked. The germline gives CDR1 MNHNS, CDR2 SASEGT. There are 17 residues in the CDR3. The CDR3 sequence: CATSDRTSGGARNEQFF.